Below, 21 T cell receptor beta chains from the same sample are listed, as sequenced in a study of OX40 agonist ivuxolimab in advanced cancers. Clones were sequenced by immunoSEQ multiplex PCR, and TCRdb holds only the in-frame ones, with some missing. There are about 86,000 clones in the sample; around 88% occur only once, and roughly 1.4% lies in the top ten. Source: CD4+ or CD8+ T cells sorted from blood, taken in a trial of the OX40 agonist ivuxolimab. Source of these receptors: an adult with an advanced solid tumor such as melanoma, head and neck, liver or kidney cancer.

In its sample, this clone was seen a few times. The chain uses TRBV13 and TRBJ1-3; the D gene is possibly TRBD1 (5 bases). The germline CDR1 and CDR2 sequences are PRHDT and FYEKMQ (reference sequence). Trimming removed 3 bases from V and 0 bases from J, with 9 bases in between. This CDR3 has 15 residues. The CDR3 spells CASSFDSLSGNTIYF. In DNA form, the CDR3 reads TGTGCCAGCAGCTTTGACAGCCTCTCTGGAAACACCATATATTTT.

A remark on this clone: Other DNA sequences in the sample encode the same CDR3. The chain combines TRBV29-1 with TRBJ1-2; possible D gene TRBD1, 6 bases. The ends were cut back, 3 bases at V and 4 bases at J, with 12 bases in the middle. CDR1 SQVTM and CDR2 ANQGSEA come from the germline V gene. The CDR3 spans 13 residues. The CDR3 spells CSVEGGGGYGYTF. In DNA, the CDR3 is TGCAGCGTTGAGGGGGGGGGCGGCTATGGCTACACCTTC.

CDR3 residues: CASNPGLGSYNEQFF. The CDR3 DNA follows: TGTGCCAGCAATCCGGGACTAGGGAGTTACAATGAGCAGTTCTTC. This chain joins TRBV6-1 and TRBJ2-1, with 8 bases lining up with TRBD2. The CDR3 consists of 15 residues. Germline V gene sequence: CDR1 MNHNS, CDR2 SASEGT. Trimming cost V 7 bases and J 4 bases; bases outside gene matches: 9.

The CDR3 DNA is TGTGCCAGCAGCAGTAAGACAGGGCTCGAAGAGACCCAGTACTTC. This codes for CASSSKTGLEETQYF. The V gene is TRBV5-4, the J gene TRBJ2-5; 7 bases match TRBD1. CDR1 SGHNT and CDR2 YYREEE come from the germline V gene (reference sequence). The CDR3 spans 15 residues. Trimming cost V 4 bases and J 3 bases; bases outside gene matches: 9.

This chain links TRBV7-6 with TRBJ2-7; 7 bases fit TRBD1. Germline V CDR1 and CDR2: SGHVS, FNYEAQ. This CDR3 comprises 15 residues. Trimming removed 6 bases from V and 7 bases from J; junction bases left unmatched: 15. CDR3 amino acids: CASSLGVTGAREQYF. The CDR3 DNA sequence: TGTGCCAGCAGTTTGGGGGTTACAGGGGCAAGGGAGCAGTACTTC.

The V and J genes are TRBV19 and TRBJ2-1; the match to TRBD2 covers 13 bases. Germline V gene sequence: CDR1 LNHDA, CDR2 SQIVND (reference sequence). The CDR3 extends over 15 amino acids. Unmatched junction bases numbered 5, after V lost 7 bases and J lost 5 bases. The CDR3 DNA is TGTGCCAGTATTAAGGGGACTAGCGGGGACAATGAGCAGTTCTTC. It specifies CASIKGTSGDNEQFF.

This chain joins TRBV7-2 and TRBJ1-5, with D possibly TRBD1 on 6 matching bases. The CDR3 is 13 residues long. Germline V lookup: CDR1 SGHTA, CDR2 FQGNSA. Trimming stripped 4 bases from V and 6 bases from J, with 10 bases between. CDR3 sequence reads: CASSWGGAQPQHF. The DNA of the CDR3 is TGTGCCAGCAGCTGGGGGGGGGCTCAGCCCCAGCATTTT.

The chain has TRBV28 and TRBJ2-7; a possible D gene is TRBD1 (5 bases). Trimming cost V 3 bases and J 7 bases, with 7 bases left between them. Germline V CDR1 and CDR2: MDHEN, SYDVKM. The CDR3 consists of 11 residues. In DNA, the CDR3 is TGTGCCAGCAGTTTTACAGGAGAGCAGTACTTC. Its protein product is CASSFTGEQYF.

This clone was seen just once. This rearrangement joins TRBV6-5 to TRBJ2-7; 7 bases line up with TRBD1. Germline V gene sequence: CDR1 MNHEY, CDR2 SVGAGI. V dropped 6 bases and J dropped 6; count of bases not matched to a gene: 5. The CDR3 runs 12 residues. Here the CDR3 DNA reads TGTGCCAGCAGCCGGACAGGTACCGAGCAGTACTTC. Its protein product is CASSRTGTEQYF.

J is TRBJ2-5 and V is TRBV15; TRBD1 matches 9 bases. V was clipped by 4 bases and J by 2 bases; unmatched bases: 5. From germline, CDR1 is LNHNV and CDR2 YYDKDF (reference sequence). CDR3 length: 15 amino acids. In DNA, the CDR3 is TGTGCCACCAGCACCGGACAGGGGAGGCAAGAGACCCAGTACTTC. This encodes CATSTGQGRQETQYF.

The chain uses TRBV7-2 and TRBJ2-3, with 8 positions matching TRBD1. V shed 5 bases and J 7 bases; nucleotides not matched to a gene: 11. The V gene's germline CDR1 is SGHTA and CDR2 FQGNSA. CDR3 length equals 15 residues. The CDR3 protein is CASSHTGQGAYTQYF. In DNA form, the CDR3 reads TGTGCCAGCAGCCATACCGGACAGGGTGCATATACGCAGTATTTT. Filled out from reference TRBV7-2 and TRBJ2-3, the complete variable domain reads GAGVSQSPSNKVTEKGKDVELRCDPISGHTALYWYRQSLGQGLEFLIYFQGNSAPDKSGLPSDRFSAERTGGSVSTLTIQRTQQEDSAVYLCASSHTGQGAYTQYFGPGTRLTVL.

The V gene is TRBV7-2, the J gene TRBJ2-3; 9 nucleotides align to TRBD2. The trim removed 5 bases at V and 2 bases at J, leaving 14 bases unmatched. The CDR3 has 18 amino acids. Germline V gene data show CDR1 as SGHTA and CDR2 as FQGNSA. CDR3 sequence: CASSETFAGGVFTDTQYF. DNA for the CDR3: TGTGCCAGCAGCGAGACCTTCGCGGGGGGGGTATTCACAGATACGCAGTATTTT.

Remarks on this clone: Other DNA sequences from this sample encode an identical CDR3 as well. The chain links TRBV5-1 to TRBJ2-7; 7 bases match TRBD1. CDR1 is SGHRS and CDR2 is YFSETQ in the germline V gene. The V and J ends lost 4 bases and 6 bases, in that order; junction bases with no gene match: 4. The CDR3 runs to 12 residues. The CDR3 DNA follows: TGCGCCAGCAGCGCCACAGGGGTCGAGCAGTACTTC. This gives the protein CASSATGVEQYF.

The rearrangement uses TRBV5-4 and TRBJ2-7; D is ambiguous. Germline CDR1 SGHNT, CDR2 YYREEE (reference sequence). Deletions cut 2 bases from V and 2 bases from J, with 8 bases between. This CDR3 contains 13 residues. This CDR3 is CASSFPATYEQYF. The CDR3 bases are TGTGCCAGCAGCTTCCCAGCAACCTACGAGCAGTACTTC.

The chain combines TRBV7-6 with TRBJ1-1; D gene uncertain. Germline V gene sequence: CDR1 SGHVS, CDR2 FNYEAQ. The CDR3 runs to 13 residues. V lost 5 bases and J 2 bases, leaving 9 bases between the germline ends. The CDR3 DNA follows: TGTGCCAGCAGCCTGGACTTAAACACTGAAGCTTTCTTT. The encoded protein is CASSLDLNTEAFF.

CDR3 loop: CASSDPGQGGEETQYF. The CDR3, as DNA: TGTGCCAGCAGTGACCCCGGACAGGGGGGGGAGGAGACCCAGTACTTC. The chain uses TRBV25-1 and TRBJ2-5, with TRBD1 matching over 10 bases. The CDR3 runs to 16 residues. The V gene end was trimmed by 3 bases and the J gene end by 5 bases; junction bases not matched to a gene: 9. The germline V gene has CDR1 MGHDK and CDR2 SYGVNS.

The chain employs TRBV18 and TRBJ1-4, with D unclear. The CDR3 totals 14 residues. V was pared by 3 bases and J by 0 bases, with 5 bases between. In germline, CDR1 is KGHSH, CDR2 LQKENI. The CDR3 DNA reads as TGTGCCAGCTCACCCGGGGCAACTAATGAAAAACTGTTTTTT. It specifies CASSPGATNEKLFF.

This rearrangement joins TRBV27 to TRBJ2-1; TRBD2 matches at 9 bases. The V and J ends lost 5 bases and 9 bases, in that order; junction bases with no gene match: 14. CDR1 MNHEY and CDR2 SMNVEV come from the germline V gene (reference sequence). The CDR3 loop spans 16 amino acids. CDR3 protein: CASSRLELAGQGEQFF. The CDR3 nucleotides read TGTGCCAGCAGTCGGTTGGAACTAGCGGGTCAGGGTGAGCAGTTCTTC.

The V call is TRBV27, the J call TRBJ2-2, with TRBD1 as a possible D gene (6 bases). Germline assignment: CDR1 MNHEY and CDR2 SMNVEV (reference sequence). CDR3 length: 18 residues. V shed 4 bases and J shed 3 bases, with 21 bases lying between them. Here the CDR3 reads CASSSRTAKVMDTGELFF. The CDR3 region has the DNA TGTGCCAGCAGTTCGCGGACAGCTAAAGTGATGGACACCGGGGAGCTGTTTTTT.

This sequence joins TRBV18 and TRBJ1-1; D may be TRBD1 (5 bases). The germline V gene has CDR1 KGHSH and CDR2 LQKENI. V gave up 6 bases and J gave up 1 base, with 12 bases separating them. The CDR3 has 14 amino acids. The CDR3, as DNA: TGTGCCAGCTCGCGAAGGGACGCGAACACTGAAGCTTTCTTT. Its protein is CASSRRDANTEAFF.

The chain combines TRBV29-1 with TRBJ2-3; no reliable D call. V lost 6 bases, J lost 1 base, and 11 bases lay in between. This CDR3 region has 13 residues. The germline gives CDR1 SQVTM, CDR2 ANQGSEA. DNA for the CDR3: TGCAGCGTCGGGTGGGTGGGCACAGATACGCAGTATTTT. It codes for CSVGWVGTDTQYF.